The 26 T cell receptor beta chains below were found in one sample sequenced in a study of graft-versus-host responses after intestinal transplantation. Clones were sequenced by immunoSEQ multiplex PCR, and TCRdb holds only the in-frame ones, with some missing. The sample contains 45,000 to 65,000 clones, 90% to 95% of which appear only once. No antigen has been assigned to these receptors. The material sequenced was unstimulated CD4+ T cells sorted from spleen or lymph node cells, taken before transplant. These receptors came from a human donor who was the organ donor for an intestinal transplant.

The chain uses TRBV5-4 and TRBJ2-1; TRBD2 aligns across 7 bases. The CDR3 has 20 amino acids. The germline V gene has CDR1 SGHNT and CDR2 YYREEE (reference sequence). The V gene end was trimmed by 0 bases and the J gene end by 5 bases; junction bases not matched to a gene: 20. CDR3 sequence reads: CASSLEVGPRGRRGNNEQFF. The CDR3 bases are TGTGCCAGCAGCTTGGAAGTGGGCCCGCGGGGGAGAAGGGGTAACAATGAGCAGTTCTTC.

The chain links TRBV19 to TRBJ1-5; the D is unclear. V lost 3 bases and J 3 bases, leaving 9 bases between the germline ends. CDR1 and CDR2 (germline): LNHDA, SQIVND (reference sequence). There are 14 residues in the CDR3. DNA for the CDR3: TGTGCCAGTAGTATTTGGCAGTTCAATCAGCCCCAGCATTTT. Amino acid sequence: CASSIWQFNQPQHF.

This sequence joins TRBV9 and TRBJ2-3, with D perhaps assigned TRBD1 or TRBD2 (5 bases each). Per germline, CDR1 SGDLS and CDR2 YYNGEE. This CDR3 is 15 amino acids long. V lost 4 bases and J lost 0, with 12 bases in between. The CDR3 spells CASSPWGFSTDTQYF. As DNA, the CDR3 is TGTGCCAGCAGCCCATGGGGGTTTAGCACAGATACGCAGTATTTT.

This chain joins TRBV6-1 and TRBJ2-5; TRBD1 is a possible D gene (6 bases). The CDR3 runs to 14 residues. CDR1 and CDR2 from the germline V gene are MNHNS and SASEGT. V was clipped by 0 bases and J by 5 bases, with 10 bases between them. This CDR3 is CASSEALGAETQYF. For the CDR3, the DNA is TGTGCCAGCAGTGAAGCGCTGGGGGCGGAGACCCAGTACTTC.

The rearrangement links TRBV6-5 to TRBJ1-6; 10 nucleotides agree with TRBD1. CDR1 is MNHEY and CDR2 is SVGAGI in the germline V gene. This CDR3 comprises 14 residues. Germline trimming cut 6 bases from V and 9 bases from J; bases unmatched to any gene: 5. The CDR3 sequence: CASSLGQGGSPLHF. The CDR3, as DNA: TGTGCCAGCAGCCTCGGACAGGGGGGTTCACCCCTCCACTTT.

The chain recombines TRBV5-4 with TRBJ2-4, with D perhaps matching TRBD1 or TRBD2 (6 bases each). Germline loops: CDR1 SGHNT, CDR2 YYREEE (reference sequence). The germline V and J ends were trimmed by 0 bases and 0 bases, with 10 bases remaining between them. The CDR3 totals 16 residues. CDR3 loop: CASSLGGAGAKNIQYF. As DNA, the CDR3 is TGTGCCAGCAGCTTGGGGGGGGCGGGAGCCAAAAACATTCAGTACTTC.

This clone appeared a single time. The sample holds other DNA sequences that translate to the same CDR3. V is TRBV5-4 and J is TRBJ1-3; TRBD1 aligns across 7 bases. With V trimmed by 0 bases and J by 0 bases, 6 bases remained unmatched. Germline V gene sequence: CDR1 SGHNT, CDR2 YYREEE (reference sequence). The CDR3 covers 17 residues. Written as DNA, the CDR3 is TGTGCCAGCAGCTTGGCCTCACAGGGGACCTCTGGAAACACCATATATTTT. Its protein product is CASSLASQGTSGNTIYF.

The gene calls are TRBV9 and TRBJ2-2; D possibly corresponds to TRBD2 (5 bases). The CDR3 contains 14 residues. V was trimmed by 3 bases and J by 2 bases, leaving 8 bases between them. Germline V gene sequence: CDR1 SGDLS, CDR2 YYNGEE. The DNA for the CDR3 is TGTGCCAGCAGCGGAGCGGCCAACACCGGGGAGCTGTTTTTT. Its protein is CASSGAANTGELFF. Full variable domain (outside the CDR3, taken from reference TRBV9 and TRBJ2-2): DSGVTQTPKHLITATGQRVTLRCSPRSGDLSVYWYQQSLDQGLQFLIQYYNGEERAKGNILERFSAQQFPDLHSELNLSSLELGDSALYFCASSGAANTGELFFGEGSRLTVL.

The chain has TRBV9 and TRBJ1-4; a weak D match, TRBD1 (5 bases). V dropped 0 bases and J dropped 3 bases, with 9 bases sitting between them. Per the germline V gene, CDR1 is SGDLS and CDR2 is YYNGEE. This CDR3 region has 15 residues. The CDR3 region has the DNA TGTGCCAGCAGCGTAGCTGGAGGGGCTAATGAAAAACTGTTTTTT. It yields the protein CASSVAGGANEKLFF.

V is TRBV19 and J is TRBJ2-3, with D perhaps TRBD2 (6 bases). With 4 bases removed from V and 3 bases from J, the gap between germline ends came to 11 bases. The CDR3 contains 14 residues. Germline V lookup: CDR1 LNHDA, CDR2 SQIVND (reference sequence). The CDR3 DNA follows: TGTGCCAGTAGTAGCGGGGTTCGGACAGATACGCAGTATTTT. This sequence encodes CASSSGVRTDTQYF.

For the CDR3, the DNA is TGTGCCAGCAGCCTCAAAATCGGGACTTTTGGCTACACCTTC. The encoded protein is CASSLKIGTFGYTF. This sequence joins TRBV7-9 and TRBJ1-2, with D possibly being TRBD1 (5 bases). Between the trimmed V and J ends, which lost 5 bases and 7 bases, there was a span of 17 bases. CDR3 size: 14 residues. The germline V gene has CDR1 SEHNR and CDR2 FQNEAQ (reference sequence).

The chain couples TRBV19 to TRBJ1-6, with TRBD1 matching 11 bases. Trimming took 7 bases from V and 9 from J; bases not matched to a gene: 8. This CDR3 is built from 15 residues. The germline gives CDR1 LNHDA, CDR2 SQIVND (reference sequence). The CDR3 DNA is TGTGCCAGTATGGACAGGGGGCGAGTCATTTCACCCCTCCACTTT. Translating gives CASMDRGRVISPLHF.

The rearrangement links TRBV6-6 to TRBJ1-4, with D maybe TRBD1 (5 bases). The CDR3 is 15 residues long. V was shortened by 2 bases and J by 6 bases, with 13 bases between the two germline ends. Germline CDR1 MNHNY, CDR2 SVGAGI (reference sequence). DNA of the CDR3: TGTGCCAGCAGTTACCGGGGACGGGGGGATGAAAAACTGTTTTTT. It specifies CASSYRGRGDEKLFF.

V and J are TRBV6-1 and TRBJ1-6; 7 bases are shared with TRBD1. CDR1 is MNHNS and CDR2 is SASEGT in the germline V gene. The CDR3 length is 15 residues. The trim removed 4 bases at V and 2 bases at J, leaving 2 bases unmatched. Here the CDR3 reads CASSGGGAYNSPLHF. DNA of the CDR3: TGTGCCAGCAGTGGAGGGGGCGCCTATAATTCACCCCTCCACTTT.

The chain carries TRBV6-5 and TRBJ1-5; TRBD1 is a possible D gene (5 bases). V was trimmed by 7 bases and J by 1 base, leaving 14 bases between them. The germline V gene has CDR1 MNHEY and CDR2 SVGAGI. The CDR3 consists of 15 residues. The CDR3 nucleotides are TGTGCCAGCAAGAGAGACGGGGCAAGCAATCAGCCCCAGCATTTT. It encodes CASKRDGASNQPQHF.

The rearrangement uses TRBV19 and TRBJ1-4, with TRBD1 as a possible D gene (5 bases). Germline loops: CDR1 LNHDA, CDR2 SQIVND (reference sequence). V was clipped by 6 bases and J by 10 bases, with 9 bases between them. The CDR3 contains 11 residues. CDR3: CASSPGLKLFF. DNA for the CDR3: TGTGCCAGTAGCCCGGGGCTAAAACTGTTTTTT.

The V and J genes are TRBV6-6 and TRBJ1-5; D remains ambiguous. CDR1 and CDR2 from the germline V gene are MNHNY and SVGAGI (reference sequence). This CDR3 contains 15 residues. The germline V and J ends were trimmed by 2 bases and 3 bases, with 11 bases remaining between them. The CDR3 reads CASSYGLNPNQPQHF. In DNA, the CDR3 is TGTGCCAGCAGTTACGGGCTGAACCCCAATCAGCCCCAGCATTTT.

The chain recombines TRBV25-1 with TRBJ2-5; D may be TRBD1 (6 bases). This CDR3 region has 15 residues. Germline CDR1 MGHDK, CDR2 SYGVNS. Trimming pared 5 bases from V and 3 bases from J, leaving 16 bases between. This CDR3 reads CASSYKQGWEETQYF. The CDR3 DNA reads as TGTGCCAGCAGTTACAAACAGGGTTGGGAAGAGACCCAGTACTTC. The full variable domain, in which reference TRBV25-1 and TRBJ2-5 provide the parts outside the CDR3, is EADIYQTPRYLVIGTGKKITLECSQTMGHDKMYWYQQDPGMELHLIHYSYGVNSTEKGDLSSESTVSRIRTEHFPLTLESARPSHTSQYLCASSYKQGWEETQYFGPGTRLLVL.

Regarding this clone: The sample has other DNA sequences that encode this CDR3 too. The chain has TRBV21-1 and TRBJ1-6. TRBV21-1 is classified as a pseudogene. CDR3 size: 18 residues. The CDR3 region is CASSTTVATHNHNSPLHF. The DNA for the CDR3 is TGTGCCAGCAGTACCACCGTAGCTACACATAATCATAATTCACCCCTCCACTTT.

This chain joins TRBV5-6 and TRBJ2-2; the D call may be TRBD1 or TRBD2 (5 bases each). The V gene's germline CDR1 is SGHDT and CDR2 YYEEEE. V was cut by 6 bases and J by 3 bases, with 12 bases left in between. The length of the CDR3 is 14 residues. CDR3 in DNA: TGTGCCAGCATTGAGGGGCCTTACACCGGGGAGCTGTTTTTT. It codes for CASIEGPYTGELFF.

CDR3 loop: CASSLVIDTQYF. The CDR3 DNA is TGTGCCAGCAGCTTAGTGATAGATACGCAGTATTTT. V gene TRBV7-2 combines with J gene TRBJ2-3; D gene ambiguous. Germline loops: CDR1 SGHTA, CDR2 FQGNSA. V was cut by 1 base and J by 5 bases, with 4 bases left in between. This CDR3 region has 12 residues. The whole variable domain, remainder taken from reference TRBV7-2 and TRBJ2-3, is GAGVSQSPSNKVTEKGKDVELRCDPISGHTALYWYRQSLGQGLEFLIYFQGNSAPDKSGLPSDRFSAERTGGSVSTLTIQRTQQEDSAVYLCASSLVIDTQYFGPGTRLTVL.

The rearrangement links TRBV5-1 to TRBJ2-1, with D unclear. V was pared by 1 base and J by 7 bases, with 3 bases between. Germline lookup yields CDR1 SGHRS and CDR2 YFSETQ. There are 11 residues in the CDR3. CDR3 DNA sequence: TGCGCCAGCAGCTTGATGAATGAGCAGTTCTTC. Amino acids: CASSLMNEQFF.

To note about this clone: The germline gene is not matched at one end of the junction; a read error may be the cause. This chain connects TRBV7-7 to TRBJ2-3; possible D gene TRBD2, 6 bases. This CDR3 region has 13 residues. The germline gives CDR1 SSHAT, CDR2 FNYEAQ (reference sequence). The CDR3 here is CASSLVGGDTQYF. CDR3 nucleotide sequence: TGTGCTAGCAGCTTAGTGGGGGGAGATACGCAGTATTTT.

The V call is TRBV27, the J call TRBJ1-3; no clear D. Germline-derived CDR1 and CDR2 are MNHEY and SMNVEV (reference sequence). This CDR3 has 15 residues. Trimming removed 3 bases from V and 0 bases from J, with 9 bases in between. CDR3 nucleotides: TGTGCCAGCAGTTTCGGCAGGATCTCTGGAAACACCATATATTTT. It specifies CASSFGRISGNTIYF.

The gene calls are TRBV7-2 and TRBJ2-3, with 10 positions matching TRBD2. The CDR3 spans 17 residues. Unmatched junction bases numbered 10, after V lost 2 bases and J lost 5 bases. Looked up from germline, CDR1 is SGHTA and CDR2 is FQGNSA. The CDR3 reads CASSLFRSGGARDTQYF. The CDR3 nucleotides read TGTGCCAGCAGCTTATTTAGAAGCGGGGGGGCCAGAGATACGCAGTATTTT.

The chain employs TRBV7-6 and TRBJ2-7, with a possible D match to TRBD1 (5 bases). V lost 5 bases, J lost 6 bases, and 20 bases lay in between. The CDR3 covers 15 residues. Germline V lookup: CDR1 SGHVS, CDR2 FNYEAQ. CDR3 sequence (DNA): TGTGCCAGCAGCCCTAACCAGGGTTTGAGGATCGAGCAGTACTTC. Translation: CASSPNQGLRIEQYF.